The source of this TCR beta chain is a study of blood T cell repertoires in COVID-19 (TCRdb year 2020). Concerning the study at large: Collaborator samples came from the United States, Italy and Spain and covered acute and convalescent phases of COVID-19. The prospective study material was composed of cDNA or gDNA derived from T cells, B-cell-depleted T cells, or PBMCs. Subjects who had been exposed to COVID-19, were actively infected with it, or had recovered from it provided the deeply sampled blood TCRbeta repertoires that made up the dataset. The repertoires were made available in a free public database intended to serve as a resource for research on the immune response to SARS-CoV-2. Samples were obtained from the ongoing ImmuneRACE study (first 160 participants) and from about 1,300 subjects provided by 6 global collaborators. Nearly every sample came with metadata listing a de-identified subject ID, COVID-19 status, age in years and sex. Where available, HLA class I and class II types were obtained from metadata supplied by the sample provider rather than from assay-based typing. What the study reported, not specific to this receptor: The quantity of clinical and demographic metadata differed by source and by participant and was supplied without curation.

The collaborating institutions used their own protocols to collect whole blood in K2EDTA tubes. For TCRbeta analysis, collaborators shipped samples as frozen whole blood, isolated PBMCs, or DNA extracted from either of those sample types. With regard to this clone: Its antigen has not been determined. No base-level quality is on record; no much larger clone is a single base apart.

TCRbeta CDR3 regions were amplified from genomic DNA by means of the immunoSEQ Assay, a bias-controlled multiplex PCR. Per the original workflow: Within the assay, amplification of reference gene primers was used to estimate how many nucleated cells each sample contained. To quantify the absolute abundance of each unique TCRbeta CDR3 rearrangement, sequence reads were collapsed and filtered. For each sample, productive Simpson clonality was calculated by taking the square root of Simpson's diversity index across productive rearrangements. TCRdb limited this immuneACCESS table to in-frame rearrangements with V and J called. A share of clones is missing; checked studies link under half to unresolved V genes, and the rest is unexplained. V and J calls and clone size are copied from that table; D and trimming were computed from the DNA. The sample includes some 150,000 clones, with 80% observed a single time. Approximately 0.5% of the sample lies in the top ten.

As encoded in the germline V gene (reference sequence), CDR1 is LNHDA while CDR2 is SQIVND. The CDR3 measures 16 amino acids from cysteine to phenylalanine. Here the CDR3 DNA is all that survives: 48 bases in frame from base 1. A distance of 14 bases separates the germline ends of V and J, which lose 3 bases and 0 bases respectively. The sample was peripheral blood. The chain is encoded by TRBV19 joined to TRBJ1-2, with the D gene too uncertain to name. This clonotype was sampled from a man aged 60-69 years with acute or convalescent COVID-19. CDR3 reads: CASSMTAGRSNYGYTF. The DNA reads as follows: TGTGCCAGTAGTATGACGGCAGGCCGGTCTAACTATGGCTACACCTTC.